This T cell receptor (beta chain) was observed in a study of blood T cell repertoires in COVID-19. Study overall: Both acute and convalescent COVID-19 samples were obtained from the United States, Italy and Spain. T cells, B-cell-depleted T cells, or PBMCs provided the cDNA or gDNA that served as material.

J lost 6 bases, V lost 5 bases, and 8 bases had no gene match. Germline assignment: CDR1 SGHNT and CDR2 YENEEA. This CDR3 region has 15 residues. Methods used by the authors: Reference gene primer amplification gave nucleated cell count estimates. Sequenced by immunoSEQ multiplex PCR; TCRdb stores in-frame clones only, minus some. Clonal size and the V and J genes are those of that table, whereas D and trimming came from the DNA. The repertoire consists of about 160,000 clones, with about four fifths occurring once and the leading ten covering under 15%. Material: peripheral blood. This TCR was recovered from a man between 65 and 85 years old who had recovered from COVID-19. This chain links TRBV11-3 with TRBJ2-2, with 8 bases fitting TRBD1. The CDR3 DNA reads as TGTGCCAGCAGCGGACAGACAGGGGTTGCCGGGGAGCTGTTTTTT. Encoded protein: CASSGQTGVAGELFF.